Listed here are 24 T cell receptor beta chains from one sample, sequenced in a study of a mutant IDH1 vaccine in newly diagnosed glioma. Time point of the sample: baseline, week 1 (first vaccination visit). Treatment: pre-vaccination baseline after standard-of-care therapy. Some clones are missing from TCRdb's copy, which holds only in-frame ones; the method was immunoSEQ multiplex PCR. The repertoire includes about 34,000 clones, approximately 80% of them detected once, and around 9.5% sits in the top ten. Sequences were derived from peripheral blood mononuclear cells (PBMCs), sampled from a glioma patient treated with radiotherapy, temozolomide or both. These receptors came from a man aged 50-59 years with glioma. Some clones in this sample may be carry-over from other donors' samples.

This clone came up once. The rearrangement uses TRBV2 and TRBJ2-3; TRBD1 agrees at 9 bases. Germline V gene lookup returns CDR1 SNHLY and CDR2 FYNNEI. V shed 5 bases, J shed 0 bases, and the junction held 3 bases outside the gene matches. This CDR3 spans 15 amino acids. The CDR3 nucleotides read TGTGCCAGCAGTTCGGACAGGGGTAGCACAGATACGCAGTATTTT. It translates to CASSSDRGSTDTQYF.

This clone has just a few counts. V gene TRBV14 combines with J gene TRBJ1-1; possible D gene TRBD1, 5 bases. Germline CDR1 is SGHDN and CDR2 is FVKESK. The germline V and J ends were trimmed by 1 base and 0 bases, with 9 bases remaining between them. This CDR3 is built from 15 residues. CDR3 sequence reads: CASSQVGVMNTEAFF. The DNA of the CDR3 is TGTGCCAGCAGCCAAGTGGGGGTAATGAACACTGAAGCTTTCTTT.

This clone was detected a few times. The chain carries TRBV4-2 and TRBJ1-5, with D unclear. CDR3 length equals 15 residues. The germline CDR1 and CDR2 sequences are LGHNA and YNFKEQ. V was trimmed by 1 base and J by 4 bases, leaving 11 bases between them. In nucleotides, the CDR3 is TGTGCCAGCAGCCAAGGACGGGAGTTTAATCAGCCCCAGCATTTT. Protein: CASSQGREFNQPQHF.

The V gene is TRBV7-2, the J gene TRBJ2-6, with 9 bases lining up with TRBD1. Germline-derived CDR1 and CDR2 are SGHTA and FQGNSA. After removal of 8 bases from V and 4 bases from J, the junction contained 9 bases not matched to a gene. This CDR3 comprises 16 residues. The DNA for the CDR3 is TGTGCCAGCGGTCCCGGGACAGGGCGGGGGGCCAACGTCCTGACTTTC. Translated, it gives CASGPGTGRGANVLTF. Using reference TRBV7-2 and TRBJ2-6 for the parts outside the CDR3, the full variable domain is GAGVSQSPSNKVTEKGKDVELRCDPISGHTALYWYRQSLGQGLEFLIYFQGNSAPDKSGLPSDRFSAERTGGSVSTLTIQRTQQEDSAVYLCASGPGTGRGANVLTFGAGSRLTVL.

This chain joins TRBV11-3 and TRBJ2-5; 9 nucleotides agree with TRBD1. Looked up from germline, CDR1 is SGHNT and CDR2 is YENEEA. V lost 5 bases and J lost 3; bases outside the gene matches: 7. The CDR3 is 15 amino acids. The DNA for the CDR3 is TGTGCCAGCAGCCAAGGACAGGGGACCGAAGAGACCCAGTACTTC. Its protein is CASSQGQGTEETQYF.

J is TRBJ2-5 and V is TRBV6-5; the D call may be TRBD1 or TRBD2 (5 bases each). Trimming stripped 3 bases from V and 3 bases from J, with 14 bases between. CDR1 MNHEY and CDR2 SVGAGI come from the germline V gene. The length of the CDR3 is 15 residues. In nucleotides, the CDR3 is TGTGCCAGCAGTTATGGGGCTTCCGGGGAAGAGACCCAGTACTTC. Amino acid sequence: CASSYGASGEETQYF.

This chain links TRBV4-1 with TRBJ1-5, with TRBD1 matching 7 bases. CDR1 and CDR2 (germline): MGHRA, YSYEKL. With 0 bases clipped from V and 5 bases from J, the junction kept 4 bases outside the gene matches. The CDR3 sequence is 15 residues long. The CDR3 here is CASSQEVTGDQPQHF. The CDR3 bases are TGCGCCAGCAGCCAAGAGGTCACAGGGGATCAGCCCCAGCATTTT.

This clone came up a few times. The V and J genes are TRBV15 and TRBJ1-6, with 7 bases matching TRBD1. The junction had 8 bases not matched to a gene; V was cut back by 2 bases and J by 10 bases. Germline-derived CDR1 and CDR2 are LNHNV and YYDKDF (reference sequence). The CDR3 consists of 15 residues. CDR3 nucleotide sequence: TGTGCCACCAGCAGATCCTCAGGGGGGGGATCACCCCTCCACTTT. Translated: CATSRSSGGGSPLHF.

J is TRBJ1-5 and V is TRBV19; 9 nucleotides line up with TRBD1. CDR1 and CDR2 from the germline V gene are LNHDA and SQIVND (reference sequence). The CDR3 has 14 amino acids. The ends lost 8 bases at V and 4 bases at J; junction bases unmatched: 6. This CDR3 is CASVPGQGNQPQHF. CDR3 DNA: TGTGCCAGTGTTCCGGGACAGGGAAATCAGCCCCAGCATTTT.

This chain links TRBV18 with TRBJ2-7; 8 bases are a match to TRBD1. The CDR3 contains 16 residues. The V segment lost 3 bases and the J segment 6 bases; nucleotides outside the gene matches: 13. CDR1 and CDR2 (germline): KGHSH, LQKENI. CDR3: CASSPSVSGGMLEQYF. The CDR3 bases are TGTGCCAGCTCACCCTCGGTATCAGGGGGCATGCTCGAGCAGTACTTC.

The chain carries TRBV30 and TRBJ2-3; D gene unclear. Germline V gene data show CDR1 as GTSNPN and CDR2 as SVGIG (reference sequence). Trimming stripped 4 bases from V and 3 bases from J, with 11 bases between. The CDR3 is 13 residues long. CDR3 in DNA: TGTGCCTGGAATCCCCACCTTACAGATACGCAGTATTTT. This translates into CAWNPHLTDTQYF. Drawing the rest from reference TRBV30 and TRBJ2-3, the complete variable domain is SQTIHQWPATLVQPVGSPLSLECTVEGTSNPNLYWYRQAAGRGLQLLFYSVGIGQISSEVPQNLSASRPQDRQFILSSKKLLLSDSGFYLCAWNPHLTDTQYFGPGTRLTVL.

This clone was observed a few times. The genes are TRBV5-4 and TRBJ2-5, with a possible D match to TRBD1 (6 bases). Germline values: CDR1 SGHNT, CDR2 YYREEE (reference sequence). V was clipped by 4 bases and J by 3 bases, with 16 bases between them. This CDR3 has 15 residues. The CDR3 is CASSPPDGTKETQYF. In DNA, the CDR3 is TGTGCCAGCAGCCCGCCCGACGGGACAAAAGAGACCCAGTACTTC.

The rearrangement joins TRBV2 to TRBJ1-2, with 9 nucleotides matching TRBD1. Looked up from germline, CDR1 is SNHLY and CDR2 is FYNNEI. V gave up 6 bases and J gave up 8 bases; unmatched junction bases: 10. The CDR3 extends over 14 amino acids. The CDR3 sequence is CASSQDRGLRGYTF. DNA for the CDR3: TGTGCCAGCAGCCAGGACAGGGGATTGAGGGGCTACACCTTC.

DNA of the CDR3: TGTGCCAGCAGCTTGCAGGACACTGAAGCTTTCTTT. Its protein is CASSLQDTEAFF. The chain joins TRBV5-6 to TRBJ1-1; D is unresolved. Trimming shortened V by 1 base and J by 3 bases, and 4 bases separated the two germline ends. The CDR3 extends over 12 amino acids. Germline CDR1 reads SGHDT; CDR2 reads YYEEEE.

V usage is TRBV7-2 and J usage is TRBJ1-2, with D unresolved. V gave up 1 base and J gave up 4 bases, with 10 bases separating them. The CDR3 runs 14 residues. CDR1 and CDR2 from the germline V gene are SGHTA and FQGNSA. The CDR3 nucleotides are TGTGCCAGCAGCTTAGACACCCCGGGCTATGGCTACACCTTC. Translating it yields CASSLDTPGYGYTF.

V and J are TRBV6-5 and TRBJ2-2; D gene unclear. This CDR3 contains 13 residues. V shed 6 bases and J shed 6 bases, with 11 bases lying between them. Germline CDR1 MNHEY, CDR2 SVGAGI. DNA for the CDR3: TGTGCCAGCAGGGATTTAGTACCCGGGGAGCTGTTTTTT. Protein: CASRDLVPGELFF.

V usage is TRBV10-3 and J usage is TRBJ2-1; TRBD2 is a possible D gene (5 bases). Per germline, CDR1 ENHRY and CDR2 SYGVKD. This CDR3 is 13 amino acids long. The V end lost 10 bases, the J end lost 7 bases, and 17 bases lay between the germline ends. The CDR3 region has the DNA TGTGCCACCGCGGGTCCCCCGGAGAATGAGCAGTTCTTC. Protein sequence: CATAGPPENEQFF.

V gene TRBV29-1 combines with J gene TRBJ2-3, with D maybe TRBD1 (6 bases). CDR1 and CDR2 (germline): SQVTM, ANQGSEA. There are 14 residues in the CDR3. V was cut by 3 bases and J by 3 bases, with 13 bases left in between. The DNA of the CDR3 is TGCAGCGTTGATAGGCCTCAGGGGACAGATACGCAGTATTTT. Its translation: CSVDRPQGTDTQYF.

Comment on this clone: The sample holds other DNA sequences that translate to the same CDR3. This chain links TRBV18 with TRBJ1-5, with 10 bases matching TRBD1. The V gene end was trimmed by 2 bases and the J gene end by 5 bases; junction bases not matched to a gene: 0. CDR1 and CDR2 from the germline V gene are KGHSH and LQKENI. The length of the CDR3 is 14 residues. The DNA for the CDR3 is TGTGCCAGCTCACCAGGGACAGGGGATCAGCCCCAGCATTTT. It translates to CASSPGTGDQPQHF.

This sequence joins TRBV20-1 and TRBJ1-1, with no clear D. The CDR3 is 11 amino acids. Looked up from germline, CDR1 is DFQATT and CDR2 is SNEGSKA (reference sequence). Trimming shortened V by 3 bases and J by 2 bases, and 4 bases separated the two germline ends. Written as DNA, the CDR3 is TGCAGTGCTAGGATAAACACTGAAGCTTTCTTT. This translates into CSARINTEAFF.

DNA of the CDR3: TGTGCCAGCAGTTTAGACCTCCAGGCAAGCAATCAGCCCCAGCATTTT. It translates to CASSLDLQASNQPQHF. The V and J genes are TRBV28 and TRBJ1-5; D gene ambiguous. Deletions cut 2 bases from V and 1 base from J, with 12 bases between. The CDR3 runs 16 residues. The V gene's germline CDR1 is MDHEN and CDR2 SYDVKM.

The J gene is TRBJ1-2, the V gene TRBV5-6; 9 bases map to TRBD1. The germline V gene encodes CDR1 SGHDT and CDR2 YYEEEE. V shed 1 base and J 4 bases; nucleotides not matched to a gene: 2. The CDR3 covers 14 residues. The CDR3 region is CASSLMGQGYGYTF. The CDR3 DNA sequence: TGTGCCAGCAGCTTGATGGGACAGGGCTATGGCTACACCTTC.

The chain joins TRBV5-4 to TRBJ1-2, with D unclear. The CDR3 has 15 amino acids. V lost 0 bases, J lost 0 bases, and 9 bases lay in between. Per the germline V gene, CDR1 is SGHNT and CDR2 is YYREEE (reference sequence). CDR3 DNA sequence: TGTGCCAGCAGCTTGGCCGGCAGAGCTAACTATGGCTACACCTTC. Protein product: CASSLAGRANYGYTF.

The V and J genes are TRBV5-1 and TRBJ1-1; D is undetermined. The CDR3 runs 14 residues. The V gene lost 1 base and the J gene lost 0 bases, with 7 bases spanning the gap. The germline gives CDR1 SGHRS, CDR2 YFSETQ. The CDR3 DNA follows: TGCGCCAGCAGCTTGTCTTTTGTGAACACTGAAGCTTTCTTT. Translation: CASSLSFVNTEAFF.